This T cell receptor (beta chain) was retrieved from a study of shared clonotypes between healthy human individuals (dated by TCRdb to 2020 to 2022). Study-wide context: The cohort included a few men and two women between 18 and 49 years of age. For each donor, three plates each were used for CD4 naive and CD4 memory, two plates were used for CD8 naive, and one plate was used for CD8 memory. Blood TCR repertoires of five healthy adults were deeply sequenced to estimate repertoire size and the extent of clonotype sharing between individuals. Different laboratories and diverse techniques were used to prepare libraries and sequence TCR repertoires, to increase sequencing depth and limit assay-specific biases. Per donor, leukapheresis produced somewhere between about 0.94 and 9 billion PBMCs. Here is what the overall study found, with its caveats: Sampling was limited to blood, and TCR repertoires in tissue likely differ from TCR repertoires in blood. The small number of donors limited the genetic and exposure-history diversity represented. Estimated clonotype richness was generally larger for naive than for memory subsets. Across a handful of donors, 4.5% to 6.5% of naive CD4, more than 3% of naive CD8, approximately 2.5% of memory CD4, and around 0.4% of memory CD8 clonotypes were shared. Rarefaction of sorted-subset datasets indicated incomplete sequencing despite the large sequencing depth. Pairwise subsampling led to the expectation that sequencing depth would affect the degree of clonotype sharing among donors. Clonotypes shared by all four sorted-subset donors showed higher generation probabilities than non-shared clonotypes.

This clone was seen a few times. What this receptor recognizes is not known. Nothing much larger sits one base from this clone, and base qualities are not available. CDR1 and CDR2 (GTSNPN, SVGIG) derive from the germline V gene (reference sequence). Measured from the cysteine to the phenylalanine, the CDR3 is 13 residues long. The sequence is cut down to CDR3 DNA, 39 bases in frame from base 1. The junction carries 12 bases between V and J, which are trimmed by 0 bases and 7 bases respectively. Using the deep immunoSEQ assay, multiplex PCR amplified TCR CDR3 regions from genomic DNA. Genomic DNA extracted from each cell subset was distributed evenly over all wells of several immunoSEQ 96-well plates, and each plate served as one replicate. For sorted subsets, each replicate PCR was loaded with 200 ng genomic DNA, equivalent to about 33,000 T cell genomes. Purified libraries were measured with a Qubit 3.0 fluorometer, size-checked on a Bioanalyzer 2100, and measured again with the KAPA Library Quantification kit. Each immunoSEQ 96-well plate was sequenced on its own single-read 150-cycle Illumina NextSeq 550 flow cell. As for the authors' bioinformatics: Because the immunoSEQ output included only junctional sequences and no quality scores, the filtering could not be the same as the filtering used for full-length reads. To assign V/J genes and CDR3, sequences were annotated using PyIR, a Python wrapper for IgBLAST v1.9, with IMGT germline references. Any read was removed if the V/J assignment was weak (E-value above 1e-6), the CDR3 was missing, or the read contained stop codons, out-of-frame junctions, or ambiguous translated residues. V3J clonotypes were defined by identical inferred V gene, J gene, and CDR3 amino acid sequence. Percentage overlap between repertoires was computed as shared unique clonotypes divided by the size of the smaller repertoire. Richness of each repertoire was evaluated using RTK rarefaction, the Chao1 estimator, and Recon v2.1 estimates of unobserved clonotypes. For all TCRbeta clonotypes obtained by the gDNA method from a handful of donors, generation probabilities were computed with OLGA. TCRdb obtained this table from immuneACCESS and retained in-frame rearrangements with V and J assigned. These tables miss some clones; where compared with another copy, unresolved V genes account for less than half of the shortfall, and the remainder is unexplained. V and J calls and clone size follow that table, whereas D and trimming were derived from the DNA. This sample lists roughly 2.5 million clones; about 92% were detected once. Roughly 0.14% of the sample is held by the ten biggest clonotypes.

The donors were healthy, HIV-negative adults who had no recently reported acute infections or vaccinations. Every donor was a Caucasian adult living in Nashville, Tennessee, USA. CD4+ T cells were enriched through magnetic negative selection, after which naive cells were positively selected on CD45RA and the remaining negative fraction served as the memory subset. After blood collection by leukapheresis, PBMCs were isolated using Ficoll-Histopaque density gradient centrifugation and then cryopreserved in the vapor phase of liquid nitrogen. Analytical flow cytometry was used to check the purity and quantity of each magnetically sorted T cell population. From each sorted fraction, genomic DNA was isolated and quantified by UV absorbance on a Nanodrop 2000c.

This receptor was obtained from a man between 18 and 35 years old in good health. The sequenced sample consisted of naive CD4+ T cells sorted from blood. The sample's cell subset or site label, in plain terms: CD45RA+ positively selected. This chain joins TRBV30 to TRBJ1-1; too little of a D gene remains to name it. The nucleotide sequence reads TGTGCCTGGAGTGTTTTGCAGAGCCATGAAGCTTTCTTT. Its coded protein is CAWSVLQSHEAFF. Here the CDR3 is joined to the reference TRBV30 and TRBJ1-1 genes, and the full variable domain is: SQTIHQWPATLVQPVGSPLSLECTVEGTSNPNLYWYRQAAGRGLQLLFYSVGIGQISSEVPQNLSASRPQDRQFILSSKKLLLSDSGFYLCAWSVLQSHEAFFGQGTRLTVV.